The 21 T cell receptor beta chains below all came from one sample that was sequenced in a study of shared clonotypes between healthy human individuals. Sequencing used immunoSEQ multiplex PCR; TCRdb keeps in-frame clones, though not all of them. This sample has 950,000 to 1,100,000 clones; approximately 80% occur once, and the top ten carry 0.61%. The sample taken for sequencing was memory CD4+ T cells from PBMCs. The subset denotes: CD45RA-negative fraction. These receptors all stem from a man between 18 and 35 years old in good health. Some clones in this sample may be carry-over from other donors' samples.

The chain joins TRBV7-6 to TRBJ2-7, with D perhaps being TRBD1 or TRBD2 (6 bases each). The CDR3 runs 16 residues. From germline, CDR1 is SGHVS and CDR2 FNYEAQ. Deletions cut 5 bases from V and 2 bases from J, with 19 bases between. CDR3 sequence reads: CASSVTGAGATYEQYF. CDR3 in DNA: TGTGCCAGCAGCGTAACGGGGGCAGGTGCTACCTACGAGCAGTACTTC.

The J gene is TRBJ2-1, the V gene TRBV7-9; D not resolved. Deletions cut 3 bases from V and 5 bases from J, with 14 bases between. This CDR3 contains 15 residues. The germline CDR1 and CDR2 sequences are SEHNR and FQNEAQ (reference sequence). The CDR3 is CASSFPTSTDNEQFF. The CDR3 DNA follows: TGTGCCAGCAGCTTTCCCACCTCTACCGACAATGAGCAGTTCTTC.

To note about this clone: The same CDR3 is also encoded by other DNA sequences in this sample. V and J are TRBV5-1 and TRBJ1-2, with 7 bases identical to TRBD1. The junction had 4 bases not matched to a gene; V was cut back by 0 bases and J by 8 bases. This CDR3 comprises 13 residues. Per the germline V gene, CDR1 is SGHRS and CDR2 is YFSETQ. The CDR3 reads CASSLGQGGGYTF. The CDR3 bases are TGCGCCAGCAGCTTGGGACAGGGTGGCGGCTACACCTTC.

Concerning this clone itself: With a far larger clone one base away, a read error is the likely cause. Other nucleotide sequences from this sample produce the same CDR3. The rearrangement links TRBV5-1 to TRBJ2-7; 7 bases match TRBD1. CDR3 length: 14 amino acids. The V gene end was trimmed by 3 bases and the J gene end by 1 base; junction bases not matched to a gene: 4. Germline assignment: CDR1 SGHRS and CDR2 YFSETQ. For the CDR3, the DNA is TGCGCCAGCAGCTGGGGGACAGATTCCTACGAGCAGTACTTC. It codes for CASSWGTDSYEQYF.

As regards this clone: Other DNA sequences in the same sample also yield this CDR3. The rearrangement uses TRBV28 and TRBJ1-2, with 7 bases lining up with TRBD1. The J segment lost 4 bases and the V segment lost 6 bases, leaving 5 bases of the junction unmatched. This CDR3 is built from 13 residues. CDR1 and CDR2 (germline): MDHEN, SYDVKM. The CDR3 nucleotides are TGTGCCAGCAGCCCAGGGGGGTCCTATGGCTACACCTTC. Translation gives CASSPGGSYGYTF.

In its sample, this clone was seen once. J is TRBJ2-5 and V is TRBV2; TRBD2 matches 7 bases. The CDR3 extends over 13 amino acids. Looked up from germline, CDR1 is SNHLY and CDR2 is FYNNEI. After removal of 8 bases from V and 1 base from J, the junction contained 4 bases not matched to a gene. The CDR3 nucleotides read TGTGCCAGCGGGAGGGGCAGCCAAGAGACCCAGTACTTC. Its translation is CASGRGSQETQYF.

This rearrangement joins TRBV29-1 to TRBJ1-4; weak D call: TRBD1 (6 bases). The CDR3 extends over 13 amino acids. Germline V gene sequence: CDR1 SQVTM, CDR2 ANQGSEA. Trimming stripped 7 bases from V and 5 bases from J, with 14 bases between. DNA of the CDR3: TGCAGCGGCGGGGCAGGGGCCAATGAAAAACTGTTTTTT. Translated, it gives CSGGAGANEKLFF.

The chain uses TRBV7-7 and TRBJ2-7, with D unresolved. This CDR3 is built from 13 residues. With 1 base removed from V and 5 bases from J, the gap between germline ends came to 9 bases. Germline values: CDR1 SSHAT, CDR2 FNYEAQ (reference sequence). The CDR3 here is CASSLVGSDEQYF. The CDR3 coding sequence is TGTGCCAGCAGCTTAGTCGGTTCGGACGAGCAGTACTTC.

There are a few counts of this clone. The chain is built from TRBV2 and TRBJ2-5; perhaps TRBD1 as D (6 bases). The J call may be wrong; the DNA end is better matched by TRBJ2-7. Germline V gene lookup returns CDR1 SNHLY and CDR2 FYNNEI. The CDR3 runs 13 residues. The CDR3 coding sequence is TGTGCCAGCAGGGCGGAAACAGGGACCGAGCAGTACTTC. Protein: CASRAETGTEQYF.

Of note for this clone: This CDR3 is also generated by other DNA sequences in the sample. The chain carries TRBV9 and TRBJ2-1; 8 bases match TRBD2. With V trimmed by 1 base and J by 1 base, 1 base remained unmatched. Germline V gene lookup returns CDR1 SGDLS and CDR2 YYNGEE. This CDR3 has 15 residues. CDR3 region: CASSVSSGSYNEQFF. CDR3 nucleotide sequence: TGTGCCAGCAGCGTATCTAGCGGGTCCTACAATGAGCAGTTCTTC.

The chain joins TRBV4-1 to TRBJ1-4; D not resolved. The CDR3 runs to 16 residues. V was shortened by 2 bases and J by 1 base, with 11 bases between the two germline ends. Germline V CDR1 and CDR2: MGHRA, YSYEKL. The CDR3 reads CASSQPTPGTNEKLFF. The CDR3 nucleotides read TGCGCCAGCAGCCAACCGACCCCGGGAACTAATGAAAAACTGTTTTTT.

The V and J genes are TRBV4-1 and TRBJ1-2; D possibly corresponds to TRBD1 (5 bases). Germline CDR1 and CDR2: MGHRA and YSYEKL. V dropped 3 bases and J dropped 3 bases, with 8 bases sitting between them. CDR3 length: 13 amino acids. The CDR3 region has the DNA TGCGCCAGCAGCCACCTGGGGGACTATGGCTACACCTTC. Its translation: CASSHLGDYGYTF.

The chain recombines TRBV10-3 with TRBJ1-3; 7 positions agree with TRBD1. Germline trimming cut 2 bases from V and 3 bases from J; bases unmatched to any gene: 4. Germline lookup yields CDR1 ENHRY and CDR2 SYGVKD. There are 15 residues in the CDR3. CDR3 nucleotides: TGTGCCATCAGTGAGCGACAGGGAAGTGGAAACACCATATATTTT. Its protein product is CAISERQGSGNTIYF.

The gene calls are TRBV2 and TRBJ1-4, with no clear D. V was pared by 5 bases and J by 3 bases, with 16 bases between. Germline V gives CDR1 SNHLY, CDR2 FYNNEI. The CDR3 totals 16 residues. Here the CDR3 reads CASSSTVGSANEKLFF. The CDR3 DNA reads as TGTGCCAGCAGTTCTACTGTGGGGTCGGCTAATGAAAAACTGTTTTTT.

Remarks on this clone: Other DNA sequences of this sample code for an identical CDR3. The chain links TRBV7-2 to TRBJ2-7; D unresolved. Looked up from germline, CDR1 is SGHTA and CDR2 is FQGNSA. The CDR3 totals 11 residues. Trimming pared 5 bases from V and 3 bases from J, leaving 5 bases between. The CDR3 DNA sequence: TGTGCCAGCAGCGCGCACTACGAGCAGTACTTC. Protein product: CASSAHYEQYF.

J is TRBJ2-3 and V is TRBV6-4, with 7 bases fitting TRBD2. J lost 5 bases, V lost 0 bases, and 5 bases had no gene match. This CDR3 has 15 residues. CDR1 and CDR2 (germline): MRHNA, SNTAGT. CDR3 region: CASSDSAGVVDTQYF. DNA for the CDR3: TGTGCCAGCAGTGACTCTGCGGGAGTTGTAGATACGCAGTATTTT.

The J gene is TRBJ1-1, the V gene TRBV9; D gene uncertain. This CDR3 contains 15 residues. Germline V gene sequence: CDR1 SGDLS, CDR2 YYNGEE. Between the trimmed V and J ends, which lost 0 bases and 8 bases, there was a span of 17 bases. The CDR3 nucleotides are TGTGCCAGCAGCGTAGCTTCAAATCGGGCAGCAGAAGCTTTCTTT. It translates to CASSVASNRAAEAFF.

A word on this clone: This same CDR3 is encoded by further DNA sequences in the sample. This chain's CDR3 is CASSRDRSQPQHF. The CDR3 nucleotides are TGTGCCAGTTCCCGGGACAGATCTCAGCCCCAGCATTTT. The V and J genes are TRBV28 and TRBJ1-5, with 7 bases lining up with TRBD1. From germline, CDR1 is MDHEN and CDR2 SYDVKM. This CDR3 is built from 13 residues. Trimming removed 9 bases from V and 6 bases from J; junction bases left unmatched: 8.

The gene calls are TRBV29-1 and TRBJ2-1; no reliable D call. The V end was cut by 4 bases, the J end by 3 bases, with 10 bases between. There are 13 residues in the CDR3. CDR1 is SQVTM and CDR2 is ANQGSEA in the germline V gene. CDR3 region: CSVVTENYNEQFF. The CDR3, as DNA: TGCAGCGTTGTAACAGAAAACTACAATGAGCAGTTCTTC.

This clone turned up a few times. This chain links TRBV5-1 with TRBJ1-2; TRBD1 aligns across 7 bases. J gave up 7 bases and V 2 bases, and 8 bases lay outside the gene matches. CDR1 is SGHRS, CDR2 YFSETQ, per germline. The CDR3 covers 14 residues. The CDR3 loop reads CASSLSTGSRGYTF. The CDR3 coding sequence is TGCGCCAGCAGCTTATCGACAGGGTCCCGTGGCTACACCTTC.

The gene calls are TRBV18 and TRBJ2-7, with D uncertain. This CDR3 spans 15 amino acids. Germline lookup yields CDR1 KGHSH and CDR2 LQKENI. The ends were cut back, 5 bases at V and 0 bases at J, with 14 bases in the middle. DNA of the CDR3: TGTGCCAGCTCAGTTGTCCGGGCCTCCTCCTACGAGCAGTACTTC. This sequence encodes CASSVVRASSYEQYF.